The clone carrying this TCR beta chain was counted at least ten times. TCRdb processed the 5' RACE reads anew with MiXCR; each CDR3 protein has one entry. The data hold approximately 43,000 distinct CDR3 sequences, with 2.5% observed a single time. This specimen comes from a study of neurological immune-mediated disorders. Losses at the gene ends were 3 bases for V and 7 bases for J; bases not matched to a gene: 7. CDR1 DFQATT and CDR2 SNEGSKA come from the germline V gene (reference sequence). The CDR3 is made up of 14 amino acids. The sequence was obtained from a man aged 25 to 40 with multiple sclerosis. The specimen sequenced was PBMCs. The genes are TRBV20-1 and TRBJ2-7; 12 bases match TRBD2. This CDR3 reads CSASGLAGRREQYF. The CDR3 region has the DNA TGCAGTGCTAGTGGACTAGCGGGACGACGGGAGCAGTACTTC.